The 21 T cell receptor beta chains presented below share a single source sample, sequenced in a study of shared clonotypes between healthy human individuals. The repertoire was sequenced with immunoSEQ multiplex PCR; TCRdb's copy has only in-frame clones and lacks some. The data contain about 2.5 million clones, roughly 90% of them seen just once; the ten biggest clones take up 0.37%. The sequenced sample was naive CD4+ T cells from PBMCs. As to subset: CD45RA+ positively selected. These receptor sequences come from a man younger than 35 in good health. Some clones in this sample may be carry-over from other donors' samples.

The V and J genes are TRBV10-1 and TRBJ2-2, with D maybe TRBD1 (5 bases). Germline CDR1 WNHNN, CDR2 SYGVQD (reference sequence). Trimming removed 7 bases at V and 0 bases at J, with 9 bases between. This CDR3 is 14 amino acids long. The CDR3 is CASKAGTNTGELFF. Here the CDR3 DNA reads TGCGCCAGCAAGGCAGGGACGAACACCGGGGAGCTGTTTTTT.

This clone was seen only once. This CDR3 reads CASSSPGHIKSEQYF. The CDR3 DNA is TGTGCCAGCAGCTCGCCGGGACACATAAAAAGCGAGCAGTACTTC. This chain uses TRBV7-9 with TRBJ2-7; a weak D match, TRBD1 (6 bases). Per germline, CDR1 SEHNR and CDR2 FQNEAQ (reference sequence). The V end lost 4 bases, the J end lost 6 bases, and 19 bases lay between the germline ends. CDR3 size: 15 residues.

Of note for this clone: The same CDR3 also results from other DNA sequences found in this sample. The chain joins TRBV29-1 to TRBJ2-3; D is ambiguous. The germline V and J ends were trimmed by 3 bases and 2 bases, with 9 bases remaining between them. CDR1 and CDR2 from the germline V gene are SQVTM and ANQGSEA. The CDR3 has 13 amino acids. The chain's CDR3 is CSVDGRFTDTQYF. The CDR3, as DNA: TGCAGCGTTGACGGACGGTTCACAGATACGCAGTATTTT.

The chain combines TRBV5-6 with TRBJ1-2; a weak D match, TRBD1 (6 bases). The CDR3 totals 13 residues. The V gene lost 4 bases and the J gene lost 7 bases, with 14 bases spanning the gap. The germline CDR1 and CDR2 sequences are SGHDT and YYEEEE. The CDR3 sequence is CASSGTGFSGYTF. The CDR3 DNA follows: TGTGCCAGCAGCGGTACAGGGTTCTCTGGCTACACCTTC.

The chain recombines TRBV27 with TRBJ1-1; TRBD1 matches 7 bases. The CDR3 runs to 16 residues. Germline CDR1 MNHEY, CDR2 SMNVEV (reference sequence). V was clipped by 0 bases and J by 5 bases; unmatched bases: 9. CDR3 DNA: TGTGCCAGCAGTTTATCGTCCAAAGGGGGCTGGACTGAAGCTTTCTTT. Protein sequence: CASSLSSKGGWTEAFF.

The rearrangement uses TRBV10-3 and TRBJ2-6; D is unresolved. V lost 2 bases, J lost 3 bases, and 8 bases lay in between. The CDR3 is made up of 15 amino acids. The germline CDR1 and CDR2 sequences are ENHRY and SYGVKD. The CDR3 DNA is TGTGCCATCAGTGAGAGAAGGGTTGGGGCCAACGTCCTGACTTTC. This sequence encodes CAISERRVGANVLTF.

J is TRBJ2-1 and V is TRBV7-2; D unclear. The CDR3 sequence is 11 residues long. The V gene lost 3 bases and the J gene lost 9 bases, with 6 bases spanning the gap. The germline gives CDR1 SGHTA, CDR2 FQGNSA. The CDR3 reads CASSFSAEQFF. CDR3 DNA: TGTGCCAGCAGCTTTTCCGCTGAGCAGTTCTTC.

V is TRBV21-1 and J is TRBJ2-7; TRBD2, the D gene given by the table, was not confirmed from the DNA. TRBV21-1 is designated a pseudogene. The CDR3 sequence is 18 residues long. The DNA of the CDR3 is TGTGCCAGCAGCAAAGCGCTATGGTCGGGCGGGGTCTCCTACGAGCAGTACTTC. It yields the protein CASSKALWSGGVSYEQYF.

This chain joins TRBV11-3 and TRBJ2-7, with 8 bases identical to TRBD2. V lost 5 bases, J lost 3 bases, and 3 bases stayed unmatched. Per the germline V gene, CDR1 is SGHNT and CDR2 is YENEEA. The CDR3 spans 13 residues. CDR3 amino acids: CASSRGTSYEQYF. CDR3 bases: TGTGCCAGCAGCCGAGGGACTAGCTACGAGCAGTACTTC.

This clone came up once. This chain connects TRBV7-9 to TRBJ2-1, with TRBD1 matching over 8 bases. The junction had 1 base not matched to a gene; V was cut back by 4 bases and J by 5 bases. CDR1 and CDR2 (germline): SEHNR, FQNEAQ (reference sequence). The CDR3 contains 13 residues. CDR3 sequence (DNA): TGTGCCAGCAGCTACAGGGGGAACAATGAGCAGTTCTTC. Translation gives CASSYRGNNEQFF.

The chain has TRBV2 and TRBJ2-3; D might be TRBD2 (6 bases). The CDR3 loop spans 13 amino acids. From germline, CDR1 is SNHLY and CDR2 FYNNEI. Between the trimmed V and J ends, which lost 8 bases and 2 bases, there was a span of 11 bases. The CDR3 DNA reads TGTGCCAGCGCCGGGACTCTCACAGATACGCAGTATTTT. The encoded protein is CASAGTLTDTQYF.

V and J are TRBV6-4 and TRBJ1-4; D not resolved. The CDR3 is 13 amino acids. Germline V gene data show CDR1 as MRHNA and CDR2 as SNTAGT. V was pared by 6 bases and J by 8 bases, with 13 bases between. The CDR3 DNA sequence: TGTGCCAGCAGGGGTAGCGCGGAGGAAAAACTGTTTTTT. This codes for CASRGSAEEKLFF.

This clone was counted a few times. This chain joins TRBV29-1 and TRBJ2-2, with TRBD2 matching over 7 bases. Per the germline V gene, CDR1 is SQVTM and CDR2 is ANQGSEA. The CDR3 has 14 amino acids. Trimming cost V 3 bases and J 4 bases; bases outside gene matches: 5. Here the CDR3 DNA reads TGCAGCGTTGATGGCGGGAGCTTCACCGGGGAGCTGTTTTTT. It specifies CSVDGGSFTGELFF.

The V call is TRBV28, the J call TRBJ1-1; D is ambiguous. The V end was cut by 9 bases, the J end by 1 base, with 12 bases between. Germline CDR1 is MDHEN and CDR2 is SYDVKM. This CDR3 is built from 13 residues. CDR3 bases: TGTGCCAGTAACTTAAGGCGGAACACTGAAGCTTTCTTT. Its protein product is CASNLRRNTEAFF. Supplemented by reference TRBV28 and TRBJ1-1, the full variable domain reads DVKVTQSSRYLVKRTGEKVFLECVQDMDHENMFWYRQDPGLGLRLIYFSYDVKMKEKGDIPEGYSVSREKKERFSLILESASTNQTSMYLCASNLRRNTEAFFGQGTRLTVV.

This clone has more than one count but fewer than ten. This sequence joins TRBV5-1 and TRBJ1-3; D call uncertain. With 2 bases removed from V and 3 bases from J, the gap between germline ends came to 9 bases. The CDR3 is 14 residues long. The germline V gene encodes CDR1 SGHRS and CDR2 YFSETQ. CDR3 in amino acids: CASSLEAVGNTIYF. The CDR3, as DNA: TGCGCCAGCAGCTTAGAGGCAGTTGGAAACACCATATATTTT. Variable domain in full (rest from reference TRBV5-1 and TRBJ1-3): KAGVTQTPRYLIKTRGQQVTLSCSPISGHRSVSWYQQTPGQGLQFLFEYFSETQRNKGNFPGRFSGRQFSNSRSEMNVSTLELGDSALYLCASSLEAVGNTIYFGEGSWLTVV.

On this clone: This sample also contains other DNA sequences that code for the same CDR3. The rearrangement uses TRBV9 and TRBJ1-1; the D gene is possibly TRBD1 (6 bases). CDR1 and CDR2 from the germline V gene are SGDLS and YYNGEE. V lost 3 bases, J lost 4 bases, and 13 bases lay in between. CDR3 length: 14 residues. CDR3 protein: CASSARGGGTEAFF. Here the CDR3 DNA reads TGTGCCAGCAGCGCACGAGGGGGGGGCACTGAAGCTTTCTTT.

This chain uses TRBV9 with TRBJ1-1, with D tentatively TRBD1 (6 bases). Per germline, CDR1 SGDLS and CDR2 YYNGEE. The CDR3 consists of 15 residues. V was trimmed by 0 bases and J by 2 bases, leaving 11 bases between them. The CDR3 DNA is TGTGCCAGCAGCGTAGCGTGGGGGCTAAACACTGAAGCTTTCTTT. It translates to CASSVAWGLNTEAFF.

V is TRBV19 and J is TRBJ1-5; no clear D gene. The CDR3 is made up of 13 amino acids. CDR1 is LNHDA and CDR2 is SQIVND in the germline V gene (reference sequence). Trimming took off 3 bases at V and 7 bases at J, with 10 bases between the two ends. CDR3 sequence reads: CASSIGLGQPQHF. In nucleotides, the CDR3 is TGTGCCAGTAGTATCGGGTTAGGCCAGCCCCAGCATTTT.

This sequence joins TRBV7-9 and TRBJ2-4, with a possible D match to TRBD1 (5 bases). The germline V gene encodes CDR1 SEHNR and CDR2 FQNEAQ (reference sequence). The V end was cut by 5 bases, the J end by 9 bases, with 26 bases between. The CDR3 is made up of 17 amino acids. In DNA form, the CDR3 reads TGTGCCAGCAGCCTACCCCCTAGGGGCAGGGTCAATTTCATTCAGTACTTC. Its protein product is CASSLPPRGRVNFIQYF.

This clone was seen once. The chain couples TRBV4-2 to TRBJ2-2; TRBD2 matches 11 bases. This CDR3 has 18 residues. V shed 1 base and J 5 bases; nucleotides not matched to a gene: 9. CDR1 is LGHNA and CDR2 is YNFKEQ in the germline V gene. The CDR3 nucleotides are TGTGCCAGCAGCCAAGCGAATAGCGGGAGGGCCGGGACCGGGGAGCTGTTTTTT. Translating it yields CASSQANSGRAGTGELFF.

This chain joins TRBV10-3 and TRBJ2-7, with 16 bases aligning to TRBD2. The CDR3 is 19 residues long. CDR1 ENHRY and CDR2 SYGVKD come from the germline V gene. V gave up 5 bases and J gave up 0 bases; unmatched junction bases: 10. DNA of the CDR3: TGTGCCATCAGTTTCTCCGGGACTAGCGGGAGGGCCTCCTCCTACGAGCAGTACTTC. Translation gives CAISFSGTSGRASSYEQYF.